This is a list of T cell receptor beta chains from one sample in a study of cytomegalovirus exposure and HLA in healthy donors. TCRdb's copy holds only in-frame clones and misses some; the assay was immunoSEQ multiplex PCR. Of 55,000 to 75,000 clones in the sample, around four fifths were seen once. Sequencing used PBMCs. These receptors were obtained from a girl aged 5-17 years in good health and CMV-seropositive. Both conserved end residues are part of each CDR3. A D gene is named only where the DNA matches it firmly. Some rows mark clone size as missing; the rest say once, few, many or name a class of expanded clone.

J,V,D,size,CDR3,DNA
TRBJ2-1,TRBV5-4,TRBD2,NA,CASSLGGGFYNEQFF,TGTGCCAGCAGCCTCGGGGGGGGGTTCTACAATGAGCAGTTCTTC
TRBJ2-7,TRBV10-3,TRBD2,NA,CAISESRLAGAHEQYF,TGTGCCATCAGTGAGTCGAGACTAGCGGGAGCCCACGAGCAGTACTTC
TRBJ2-7,TRBV7-8,NA,NA,CASSPIRDTYEQYF,TGTGCCAGCAGCCCAATCAGGGATACCTACGAGCAGTACTTC
TRBJ2-7,TRBV7-6,TRBD1,NA,CASSLLAIRTGIYEQYF,TGTGCCAGCAGCTTACTGGCTATTCGGACAGGGATCTACGAGCAGTACTTC
TRBJ1-6,TRBV27,TRBD1,NA,CASSLTGGVSPLHF,TGTGCCAGCAGCTTGACAGGGGGCGTTTCACCCCTCCACTTT
TRBJ2-7,TRBV10-1,NA,NA,CASSKTQGDGGYEQYF,TGCGCCAGCAGCAAAACACAGGGAGATGGTGGCTACGAGCAGTACTTC
TRBJ2-2,TRBV4-3,NA,NA,CASSQDSSLETGELFF,TGCGCCAGCAGCCAAGATTCTAGTTTAGAAACCGGGGAGCTGTTTTTT
TRBJ2-5,TRBV10-3,TRBD2,few,CAISESNLAGQETQYF,TGTGCCATCAGTGAGTCTAACCTAGCGGGGCAAGAGACCCAGTACTTC
TRBJ2-7,TRBV30,TRBD2,NA,CAWRDSGGFPPYEQYF,TGTGCCTGGAGAGATAGCGGGGGATTTCCGCCCTACGAGCAGTACTTC
TRBJ1-2,TRBV6-5,NA,few,CASSPRWAGYGYTF,TGTGCCAGCAGTCCCCGGTGGGCAGGCTATGGCTACACCTTC
TRBJ2-7,TRBV6-5,NA,NA,CASSYSSLGDNYEQYF,TGTGCCAGCAGTTACTCCTCGTTGGGGGACAACTACGAGCAGTACTTC
TRBJ2-1,TRBV10-2,NA,NA,CASSESGAVRNYNEQFF,TGCGCCAGCAGTGAGTCGGGAGCGGTCCGAAATTACAATGAGCAGTTCTTC
TRBJ1-4,TRBV5-1,NA,once,CASIKPRGETNEKLFF,TGCGCCAGCATCAAACCAAGGGGCGAAACTAATGAAAAACTGTTTTTT
TRBJ1-2,TRBV2,TRBD1,NA,CASSRTGGNYGYTF,TGTGCCAGCAGCAGGACAGGGGGCAACTATGGCTACACCTTC
TRBJ1-5,TRBV28,NA,NA,CASSGGGRNMQPQHF,TGTGCCAGCAGTGGGGGGGGACGGAATATGCAGCCCCAGCATTTT
TRBJ1-3,TRBV30,NA,NA,CAWTLGGGFLGNTIYF,TGTGCCTGGACCCTCGGGGGGGGCTTCCTCGGAAACACCATATATTTT
TRBJ2-2,TRBV7-9,NA,NA,CASSSPQGNTGELFF,TGTGCCAGCAGCTCGCCACAGGGGAACACCGGGGAGCTGTTTTTT
TRBJ2-7,TRBV6-6,TRBD2,NA,CASSYARGSSYEQYF,TGTGCCAGCAGTTACGCGCGGGGGAGCTCCTACGAGCAGTACTTC
TRBJ2-7,TRBV6-1,NA,NA,CASIGRPTSYEQYF,TGTGCCAGCATAGGCAGGCCGACCTCCTACGAGCAGTACTTC
TRBJ1-2,TRBV7-6,NA,NA,CASSFLAGFVDGYTF,TGTGCCAGCAGCTTTCTCGCCGGTTTCGTTGATGGCTACACCTTC
TRBJ1-5,TRBV4-1,NA,few,CASSQEAGIQAQPQHF,TGCGCCAGCAGCCAAGAGGCGGGGATCCAGGCTCAGCCCCAGCATTTT
TRBJ1-3,TRBV2,TRBD1,NA,CASRDRVTIYF,TGTGCCAGCAGGGACAGGGTTACCATATATTTT
TRBJ1-1,TRBV10-1,NA,NA,CASRPGATGEAFF,TGCGCCAGCAGACCCGGCGCGACGGGTGAAGCTTTCTTT
TRBJ2-5,TRBV9,NA,NA,CASSPRGMRKETQYF,TGTGCCAGCAGCCCCAGAGGGATGAGGAAAGAGACCCAGTACTTC
TRBJ2-7,TRBV28,NA,NA,CASSRDTTYEQYF,TGTGCCAGCAGCCGGGACACTACTTACGAGCAGTACTTC
TRBJ1-1,TRBV5-1,NA,NA,CASSSRGNTEAFF,TGCGCCAGCAGCTCCAGGGGGAACACTGAAGCTTTCTTT
TRBJ2-7,TRBV5-5,TRBD1,few,CASSLQGNTYEQYF,TGTGCCAGCAGCTTACAGGGGAACACCTACGAGCAGTACTTC
TRBJ1-2,TRBV2,NA,NA,CASSPSDGGYTF,TGTGCCAGCAGCCCGTCCGATGGCGGCTACACCTTC
TRBJ2-4,TRBV5-1,TRBD1,many,CASSLAQGAHHNQYF,TGCGCCAGCAGCTTGGCCCAGGGGGCGCATCACAATCAGTACTTC
TRBJ1-2,TRBV6-6,TRBD1,once,CASSRQSGTGPNTF,TGTGCCAGCAGCCGTCAATCCGGGACAGGGCCAAACACCTTC
TRBJ1-4,TRBV6-5,NA,NA,CASRPPGGNEKLFF,TGTGCCAGCAGACCTCCGGGGGGAAACGAAAAACTGTTTTTT
TRBJ2-7,TRBV7-8,TRBD1,NA,CASSPLWTGQTYEQYF,TGTGCCAGCAGCCCACTTTGGACAGGGCAGACCTACGAGCAGTACTTC
TRBJ1-3,TRBV4-1,TRBD1,NA,CASSQVWRTGERSGNTIYF,TGCGCCAGCAGCCAAGTATGGCGGACAGGGGAACGGTCCGGAAACACCATATATTTT
TRBJ1-1,TRBV18,NA,NA,CASSSQGGNTEAFF,TGTGCCAGCTCATCCCAGGGAGGTAACACTGAAGCTTTCTTT
TRBJ1-4,TRBV2,NA,few,CASMGGVATNEKLFF,TGTGCCAGCATGGGGGGGGTCGCAACTAATGAAAAACTGTTTTTT
TRBJ1-5,TRBV10-2,NA,once,CASSLTVVNQPQHF,TGCGCCAGCAGTTTAACAGTAGTCAATCAGCCCCAGCATTTT
TRBJ1-5,TRBV30,TRBD1,NA,CAWGDREGQPQHF,TGTGCCTGGGGGGACAGGGAAGGCCAGCCCCAGCATTTT
TRBJ2-3,TRBV6-1,TRBD2,few,CASSEGAGGIDTQYF,TGTGCCAGCAGTGAAGGCGCGGGGGGTATCGATACGCAGTATTTT
TRBJ1-1,TRBV30,NA,NA,CAWWYRSTEAFF,TGTGCCTGGTGGTACCGGAGCACTGAAGCTTTCTTT
TRBJ1-1,TRBV6-5,NA,NA,CASGRGRNTEAFF,TGTGCCAGCGGTCGTGGGAGGAACACTGAAGCTTTCTTT
TRBJ2-1,TRBV25-1,TRBD1,NA,CASSDFFGTGGNEQFF,TGTGCCAGCAGTGACTTTTTTGGGACAGGGGGCAATGAGCAGTTCTTC
TRBJ1-1,TRBV19,TRBD1,NA,CASSTLDRGTEAFF,TGTGCCAGTAGTACCCTCGACAGGGGGACTGAAGCTTTCTTT
TRBJ1-5,TRBV2,NA,NA,CASSEHRGGNQPQHF,TGTGCCAGCAGTGAGCATAGGGGGGGAAATCAGCCCCAGCATTTT
TRBJ1-2,TRBV10-3,NA,few,CATTPQLDQGYGYTF,TGTGCCACCACACCCCAGCTCGATCAGGGCTATGGCTACACCTTC
TRBJ1-2,TRBV10-3,NA,NA,CAIMDSRREGGDYGYTF,TGTGCCATCATGGATTCCCGAAGGGAAGGAGGGGACTATGGCTACACCTTC
TRBJ1-2,TRBV6-1,TRBD1,few,CASSAGGLYYGYTF,TGTGCCAGCAGCGCAGGGGGTCTCTACTATGGCTACACCTTC
TRBJ1-1,TRBV5-1,NA,NA,CASSPPQADLNTEAFF,TGCGCCAGCAGCCCACCACAGGCCGACCTGAACACTGAAGCTTTCTTT
TRBJ1-5,TRBV7-2,NA,NA,CASSLSPRLSGQPQHF,TGTGCCAGCAGCTTATCCCCGCGACTGAGCGGGCAGCCCCAGCATTTT
TRBJ2-7,TRBV30,TRBD2,NA,CAWGTSHEQYF,TGTGCCTGGGGGACTAGCCACGAGCAGTACTTC
TRBJ2-2,TRBV5-1,NA,NA,CASSGGQNTGELFF,TGCGCCAGCAGCGGGGGCCAGAACACCGGGGAGCTGTTTTTT
TRBJ2-7,TRBV7-9,NA,NA,CASSGTGSYEQYF,TGTGCCAGCAGTGGGACTGGCTCCTACGAGCAGTACTTC
TRBJ2-5,TRBV10-3,TRBD1,NA,CAISEDRGQETQYF,TGTGCCATCAGTGAGGACAGGGGGCAAGAGACCCAGTACTTC
TRBJ1-1,TRBV5-6,TRBD1,NA,CASSTRTGGNTEAFF,TGTGCCAGCAGCACCCGGACAGGGGGGAACACTGAAGCTTTCTTT